A single sample gave rise to the 2 T cell receptor beta chains below, sequenced in a study of shared clonotypes between healthy human individuals. This table comes from immunoSEQ multiplex PCR, and its TCRdb copy is limited to in-frame clones, with some not included. The sample holds 800,000 to 1,200,000 clones, approximately 80% seen once. Sequencing was performed on memory CD4+ T cells from PBMCs. Subset of the sample: CD45RA-negative fraction. The receptors were gathered from a young man in good health. Some clones in this sample may be carry-over from other donors' samples.

This rearrangement joins TRBV7-2 to TRBJ2-3, with TRBD2 matching over 10 bases. After removal of 4 bases from V and 1 base from J, the junction contained 11 bases not matched to a gene. Germline CDR1 reads SGHTA; CDR2 reads FQGNSA. The CDR3 is 18 residues long. The CDR3 DNA reads as TGTGCCAGCAGCTCCCGGAATATTCTAGCGGGAGGCACAGATACGCAGTATTTT. Its protein is CASSSRNILAGGTDTQYF.

The chain carries TRBV28 and TRBJ2-1; the D is unclear. V lost 5 bases to trimming and J lost 4 bases, with 12 bases between them. CDR1 MDHEN and CDR2 SYDVKM come from the germline V gene. This CDR3 spans 14 amino acids. CDR3 loop: CASSLSISYNEQFF. The CDR3 DNA reads TGTGCCAGCAGTCTTAGCATTTCATACAATGAGCAGTTCTTC.